The present TCR beta chain was sequenced within a study of T-cell reconstitution after alpha-beta-depleted transplantation in children. This clonotype came up a few times. Trimming took off 0 bases at V and 2 bases at J, with 13 bases between the two ends. Germline V gene sequence: CDR1 LGHDT, CDR2 YNNKEL (reference sequence). The CDR3 sequence is 17 residues long. TCRbeta library construction was performed incorporating unique molecular identifiers. TCRdb reprocessed the PCR reads with MiXCR, giving one entry per CDR3 protein. The repertoire holds approximately 400,000 distinct CDR3 sequences, with 11% as singletons.

The TCR originated in a human donor who donated a stem cell graft to a child with acute myeloid leukemia. Sequenced here: PBMCs from the stem cell graft donor, sampled from the stem cell graft. The V and J genes are TRBV3-1 and TRBJ2-2; D remains unclear. The CDR3: CASSQEVGRINTGELFF. CDR3 DNA: TGTGCCAGCAGCCAAGAGGTAGGCAGGATCAACACCGGGGAGCTGTTTTTT.